The rows below give T cell receptor beta chains drawn from one sample of a study of T-cell reconstitution after alpha-beta-depleted transplantation in children. One entry per CDR3 protein results from TCRdb running MiXCR on the PCR reads. The sample has hundreds of thousands of distinct CDR3 sequences; about 12% are singletons. This specimen was PBMCs from the stem cell graft donor, taken from the stem cell graft. The receptors originated from a human donor who donated a stem cell graft to a child with combined immunodeficiency. CDR3s include the opening cysteine and the closing phenylalanine or tryptophan. The D gene is left open where the match is weak.

d_call j_call v_call cdr3_aa
NA TRBJ2-3 TRBV7-2 CASSFIETTDTQYF
NA TRBJ2-1 TRBV7-2 CASSLAPIYSSYNEQFF
NA TRBJ2-7 TRBV6-5 CASGYQQENYEQYF
NA TRBJ2-7 TRBV2 CASSAADSSYEQYF
NA TRBJ2-1 TRBV3-1 CASPPGSFGDEQFF
NA TRBJ1-2 TRBV7-3 CASSDSPQDGYTF
TRBD2 TRBJ2-3 TRBV11-2 CASSLGTISSTDTQYF
TRBD2 TRBJ2-2 TRBV4-1 CASSHGLAGGSGELFF
NA TRBJ2-1 TRBV7-2 CASSPGTYNEQFF
NA TRBJ1-2 TRBV6-2/TRBV6-3 CASSSTVHGYTF
NA TRBJ2-7 TRBV20-1 CSAKNRVPYEQYF
NA TRBJ2-5 TRBV3-1 CASSQDHGQETQYF
TRBD2 TRBJ2-7 TRBV7-2 CASSVTSGYEQYF
NA TRBJ2-3 TRBV2 CASLKGGATDTQYF
NA TRBJ2-3 TRBV3-1 CASSQDPGYTDTQYF
NA TRBJ1-5 TRBV12-3/TRBV12-4 CASSGTGTWQPQHF
NA TRBJ1-5 TRBV19 CASGNNQPQHF
TRBD1 TRBJ1-5 TRBV6-5 CASRRTGTGDQPQHF
TRBD2 TRBJ2-7 TRBV20-1 CSARDSGTSDYEQYF
NA TRBJ2-2 TRBV20-1 CSAQRVDTGELFF
TRBD2 TRBJ2-1 TRBV3-1 CASSQEGLAGGPSSYNEQFF
TRBD2 TRBJ2-3 TRBV20-1 CSAGVAGGGDTQYF
TRBD2 TRBJ2-3 TRBV28 CASSLRRWAGGPPDTQYF
NA TRBJ2-3 TRBV11-2 CASSPQWMSADTQYF
NA TRBJ2-1 TRBV4-2 CASRRDLSSYNEQFF
TRBD1 TRBJ2-2 TRBV28 CAIDRGTGELFF
TRBD2 TRBJ2-1 TRBV20-1 CSARDPGRAYNEQFF
NA TRBJ2-1 TRBV27 CASSSDWGNVVYNEQFF
NA TRBJ1-5 TRBV6-1 CASVGFGGGHQPQHF
NA TRBJ2-3 TRBV9 CASSPGLLTDTQYF
NA TRBJ2-1 TRBV24-1 CATSDLVVVGQDLAYEQFF
TRBD1 TRBJ2-1 TRBV24-1 CATSDRDRVFNEQFF
NA TRBJ2-2 TRBV12-3/TRBV12-4 CASAPLLNTGELFF
NA TRBJ2-1 TRBV6-2/TRBV6-3 CASSYHTTYNEQFF
NA TRBJ2-1 TRBV6-5 CASSHGGEQFF
TRBD1 TRBJ2-7 TRBV5-1 CASSLLPVTGDGTYEQYF
TRBD2 TRBJ2-3 TRBV6-5 CASSYGSGGTDTQYF
TRBD1 TRBJ1-2 TRBV27 CASSPGQGFLSWGYTF
NA TRBJ2-3 TRBV5-5 CASSYVPTDTQYF